The T cell receptor (beta chain) under discussion was sequenced for a study of Ad26.COV2.S vaccination and SARS-CoV-2 variants. Study in general: The Ad26.COV2.S arm of the COV1001 trial was where the donor was placed. Administration of Ad26.COV2.S was intramuscular, either once or twice 56 days apart.

Sequenced by immunoSEQ multiplex PCR; TCRdb stores in-frame clones only, minus some. The top ten hold 1.5% to 2.5% of the sample, which has approximately 300,000 clones, about 86% seen once. Treatment denoted: roughly 20 received Ad26.COV2.S at low or high dose, single or two shots; roughly five received placebo; per-sample allocation not given. The samples were gathered on day 63 after the first injection of vaccine or placebo. In Boston, the donor was an adult between 18-55 years of age. The ends lost 4 bases at V and 3 bases at J; junction bases unmatched: 8. The CDR3 is made up of 15 amino acids. Germline V gives CDR1 MRHNA, CDR2 SNTAGT.

The sequence derives from a person between 18 and 59 years old who received the Ad26.COV2.S COVID-19 vaccine or a placebo. The chain is built from TRBV6-4 and TRBJ2-7; 8 nucleotides align to TRBD1. Sequences were derived from peripheral blood, sampled in a trial of Ad26.COV2.S vaccine versus placebo. CDR3 residues: CASSGPQGESYEQYF. The CDR3 DNA sequence: TGTGCCAGCAGTGGTCCACAGGGGGAGAGCTACGAGCAGTACTTC.